This T cell receptor beta chain was observed in a study of blood T cell repertoires in COVID-19 (TCRdb year 2020). General notes on the study: Collaborator samples came from the United States, Italy and Spain and covered acute and convalescent phases of COVID-19. The prospective study material was composed of cDNA or gDNA derived from T cells, B-cell-depleted T cells, or PBMCs. The repertoires were made available in a free public database intended to serve as a resource for research on the immune response to SARS-CoV-2. Where HLA class I and class II types were available, the types were taken from metadata supplied by the sample provider, not from assay-based typing. Samples were obtained from the ongoing ImmuneRACE study (first 160 participants) and from approximately 1,200 subjects provided by 6 global collaborators. The sample metadata nearly always contained a de-identified subject ID, COVID-19 status, age in years and sex. The dataset comprised deeply sampled blood TCRbeta repertoires from subjects exposed to, actively infected with, or recovered from COVID-19. Paper-wide results and their limitations: The amount of clinical and demographic metadata varied by source and participant and was provided uncurated.

Collaborating institutions collected whole blood in K2EDTA tubes following their own protocols. For TCRbeta analysis, collaborator samples were shipped as frozen whole blood, as isolated PBMCs, or as DNA extracted from either sample type. Its CDR3 holds 13 amino acids, cysteine through phenylalanine. Here the CDR3 DNA is all that survives: 39 bases in frame from base 1. V is reduced by 8 bases and J by 6 bases, leaving a spacing of 16 bases between them. As encoded in the germline V gene (reference sequence), CDR1 is LNHDA while CDR2 is SQIVND. This clone was observed a single time. Its cognate antigen has yet to be identified. It has no much larger one-base neighbor in the sample; base qualities were not kept. TCRbeta CDR3 regions were amplified from genomic DNA using the immunoSEQ Assay, a bias-controlled multiplex PCR. Per the source publication's procedure: The number of nucleated cells in each sample was estimated from the amplification of reference gene primers within the assay. Sequence reads were collapsed and filtered to measure the absolute abundance of every unique TCRbeta CDR3 rearrangement. For each sample, productive Simpson clonality was calculated as the square root of Simpson's diversity index over productive rearrangements. The source is immuneACCESS, and TCRdb retained only in-frame sequences with V and J called. Part of the clones is not carried over; for the studies checked, unresolved V genes explain less than half of this, and the remainder is unexplained. The V and J calls and the clone size are those of that table, but D and trimming were determined from the DNA. The sample table shows 50,000 to 75,000 clones, and around 79% are seen once. About 3.3% of the sample belongs to the ten largest clones.

The chain couples TRBV19 to TRBJ1-1; tentative D gene TRBD1, with 5 bases matching. The sequencing sample was made of peripheral blood. This sequence originates from a man in his sixties with acute or convalescent COVID-19. The CDR3 protein: CASRTRGFAEAFF. The nucleotide sequence reads TGTGCCAGTCGGACAAGGGGATTCGCTGAAGCTTTCTTT.